This entry is about one T cell receptor (beta chain). The specificity of this receptor is unknown. No much larger clonotype is one base removed from it; base qualities were not supplied. V trim: 5 bases; J trim: 1 base; unmatched bases: 10. CDR1 and CDR2 were assigned from the germline V gene as KGHSH and LQKENI. The CDR3 measures 16 amino acids from cysteine to phenylalanine. The CDR3 DNA has 48 bases and is translated from base 1. The data derive from a study of blood T cell repertoires in COVID-19 (TCRdb year 2020). About the investigation overall: Samples covering the acute and convalescent phases of COVID-19 were provided by collaborators in the United States, Italy and Spain. The prospective study material was composed of cDNA or gDNA derived from T cells, B-cell-depleted T cells, or PBMCs. Subjects who had been exposed to COVID-19, were actively infected with it, or had recovered from it provided the deeply sampled blood TCRbeta repertoires that made up the dataset. The repertoires were made available in a free public database intended to serve as a resource for research on the immune response to SARS-CoV-2. The samples were drawn from the first 160 participants of the ongoing ImmuneRACE study and from over a thousand subjects provided by 6 global collaborators. Sample metadata almost always included a de-identified subject ID, COVID-19 status, age in years and sex. Where available, HLA class I and class II types were taken from metadata supplied by the sample provider and were not determined by assay-based typing.

The immunoSEQ Assay, a bias-controlled multiplex PCR, was used to amplify TCRbeta CDR3 regions from genomic DNA. As for the original processing: Within the assay, amplification of reference gene primers was used to estimate how many nucleated cells each sample contained. Sequence reads were collapsed and filtered to measure the absolute abundance of every unique TCRbeta CDR3 rearrangement. For each sample, productive Simpson clonality was calculated as the square root of Simpson's diversity index over productive rearrangements. This is the immuneACCESS table as TCRdb keeps it, with only in-frame sequences that have V and J called. A part of the clones is gone; compared with another copy, unresolved V genes explain less than half, and the rest is unexplained. Clone size and the V and J calls come from that table; the DNA yielded D and trimming. Present in this sample are roughly 250,000 clones, 82% of which were seen just once. Jointly, the top ten make up 4.9% of the sample.

Results the study describes overall, beyond this receptor: How much clinical and demographic metadata was included differed by source and by participant, and the metadata was provided uncurated.

Collaborating institutions collected whole blood in K2EDTA tubes following their own protocols. For TCRbeta analysis, collaborator samples were shipped as frozen whole blood, as isolated PBMCs, or as DNA extracted from either sample type. The sequencing sample was made of peripheral blood. The sequence came from a woman of 80 years or more with active or convalescent COVID-19. The chain employs TRBV18 and TRBJ1-2, with 7 bases aligning to TRBD1. The DNA reads as follows: TGTGCCAGCTCATCGCAAGGGACAGCTATTAACTATGGCTACACCTTC. Translated, this gives CASSSQGTAINYGYTF.